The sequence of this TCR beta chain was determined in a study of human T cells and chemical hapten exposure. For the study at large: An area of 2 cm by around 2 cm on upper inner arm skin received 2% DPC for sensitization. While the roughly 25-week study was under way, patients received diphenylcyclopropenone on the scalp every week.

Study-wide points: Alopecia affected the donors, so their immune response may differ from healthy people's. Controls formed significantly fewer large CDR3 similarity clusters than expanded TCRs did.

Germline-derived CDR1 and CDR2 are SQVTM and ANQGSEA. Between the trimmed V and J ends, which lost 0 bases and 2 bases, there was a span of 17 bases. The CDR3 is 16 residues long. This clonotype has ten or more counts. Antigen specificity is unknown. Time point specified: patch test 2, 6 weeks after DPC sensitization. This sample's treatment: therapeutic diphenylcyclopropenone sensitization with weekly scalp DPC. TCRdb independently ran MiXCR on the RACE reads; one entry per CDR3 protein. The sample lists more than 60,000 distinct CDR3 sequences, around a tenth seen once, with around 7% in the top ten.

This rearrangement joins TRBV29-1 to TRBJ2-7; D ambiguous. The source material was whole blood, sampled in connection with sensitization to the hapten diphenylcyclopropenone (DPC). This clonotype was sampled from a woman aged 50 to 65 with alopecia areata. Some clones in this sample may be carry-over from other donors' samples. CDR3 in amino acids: CSVEEGLAHRPYEQYF. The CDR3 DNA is TGCAGCGTTGAAGAAGGTCTGGCTCATCGGCCCTACGAGCAGTACTTC.